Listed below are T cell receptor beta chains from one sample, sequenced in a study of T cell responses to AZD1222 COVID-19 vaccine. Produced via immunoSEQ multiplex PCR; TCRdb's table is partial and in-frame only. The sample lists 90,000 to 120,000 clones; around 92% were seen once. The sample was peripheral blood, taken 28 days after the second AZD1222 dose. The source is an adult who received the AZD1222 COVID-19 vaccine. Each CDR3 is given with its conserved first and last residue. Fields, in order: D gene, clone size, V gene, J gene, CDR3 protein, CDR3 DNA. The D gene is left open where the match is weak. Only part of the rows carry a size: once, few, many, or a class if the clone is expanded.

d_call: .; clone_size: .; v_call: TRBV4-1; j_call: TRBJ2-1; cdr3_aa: CASSQESRTLNEQFF; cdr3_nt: TGCGCCAGCAGCCAAGAAAGTCGGACACTAAATGAGCAGTTCTTC
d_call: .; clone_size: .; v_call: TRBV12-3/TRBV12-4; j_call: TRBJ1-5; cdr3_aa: CASRLGVQPQHF; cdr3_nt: TGTGCCAGCAGGCTTGGAGTTCAGCCCCAGCATTTT
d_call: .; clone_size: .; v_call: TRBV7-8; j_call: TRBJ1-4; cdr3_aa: CASSLIWGPPTNEKLFF; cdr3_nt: TGTGCCAGCAGCTTAATCTGGGGGCCTCCAACTAATGAAAAACTGTTTTTT
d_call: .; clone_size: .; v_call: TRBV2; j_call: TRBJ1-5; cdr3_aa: CASSGGSRNQPQHF; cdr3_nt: TGTGCCAGCAGTGGGGGGTCGAGAAATCAGCCCCAGCATTTT
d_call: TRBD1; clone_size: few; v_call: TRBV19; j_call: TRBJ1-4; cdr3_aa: CASIPGQGFEKLFF; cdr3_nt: TGTGCCAGTATCCCGGGACAGGGGTTTGAAAAACTGTTTTTT
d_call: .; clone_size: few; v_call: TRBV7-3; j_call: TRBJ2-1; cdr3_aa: CASSLTWTYNEQFF; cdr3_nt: TGTGCCAGCAGCTTAACCTGGACTTACAATGAGCAGTTCTTC
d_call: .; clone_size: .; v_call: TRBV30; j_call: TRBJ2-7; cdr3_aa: CAWSLRGYEQYF; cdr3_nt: TGTGCCTGGAGTTTACGGGGATACGAGCAGTACTTC
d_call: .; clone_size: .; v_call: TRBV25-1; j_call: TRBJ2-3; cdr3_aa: CASRQTDTQYF; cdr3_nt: TGTGCCAGCAGGCAAACAGATACGCAGTATTTT
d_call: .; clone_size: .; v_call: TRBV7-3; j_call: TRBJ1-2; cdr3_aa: CASSPQGGHGYTF; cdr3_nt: TGTGCCAGCAGCCCACAAGGGGGACATGGCTACACCTTC
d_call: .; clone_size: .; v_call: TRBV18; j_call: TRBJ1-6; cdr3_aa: CASSPGLPVGGNSPLHF; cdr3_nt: TGTGCCAGCTCACCAGGATTACCTGTGGGGGGTAATTCACCCCTCCACTTT
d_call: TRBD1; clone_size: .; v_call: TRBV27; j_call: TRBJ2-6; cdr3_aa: CASSLSTGDGANVLTF; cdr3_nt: TGTGCCAGCAGTTTGTCAACAGGGGACGGGGCCAACGTCCTGACTTTC
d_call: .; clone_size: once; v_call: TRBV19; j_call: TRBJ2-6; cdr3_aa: CATKNRVSGANVLTF; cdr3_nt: TGTGCCACTAAAAACCGGGTCTCTGGGGCCAACGTCCTGACTTTC
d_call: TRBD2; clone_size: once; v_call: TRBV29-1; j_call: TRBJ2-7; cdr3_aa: CSVEAKRGSEQYF; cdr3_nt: TGCAGCGTTGAAGCTAAGCGGGGTTCCGAGCAGTACTTC
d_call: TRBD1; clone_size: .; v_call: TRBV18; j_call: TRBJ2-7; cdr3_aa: CASSPDRGTYEQYF; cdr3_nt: TGTGCCAGCTCACCGGACAGGGGTACCTACGAGCAGTACTTC
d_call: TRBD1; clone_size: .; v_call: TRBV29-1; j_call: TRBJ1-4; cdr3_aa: CSVAEGGQVNEKLFF; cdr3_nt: TGCAGCGTTGCAGAGGGGGGACAGGTTAATGAAAAACTGTTTTTT
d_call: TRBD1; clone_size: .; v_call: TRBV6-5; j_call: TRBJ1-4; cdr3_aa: CASRGQNEKLFF; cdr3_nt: TGTGCCAGCAGGGGACAGAATGAAAAACTGTTTTTT
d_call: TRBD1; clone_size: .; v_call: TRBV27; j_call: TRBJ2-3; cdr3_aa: CASSRDRAPSTDTQYF; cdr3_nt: TGTGCCAGCAGTCGAGACAGGGCCCCTAGCACAGATACGCAGTATTTT
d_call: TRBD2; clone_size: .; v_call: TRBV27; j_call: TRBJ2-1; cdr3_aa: CASSPLLGTSGIQSYNEQFF; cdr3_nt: TGTGCCAGCAGTCCCCTTCTCGGGACTAGCGGGATTCAATCCTACAATGAGCAGTTCTTC
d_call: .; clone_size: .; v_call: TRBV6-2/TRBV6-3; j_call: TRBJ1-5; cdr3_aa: CASSFQGYDQPQHF; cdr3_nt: TGTGCCAGCAGTTTCCAAGGATATGATCAGCCCCAGCATTTT
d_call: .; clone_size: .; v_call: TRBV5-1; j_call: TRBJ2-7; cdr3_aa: CASSSGLYEQYF; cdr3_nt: TGCGCCAGCAGCTCGGGACTCTACGAGCAGTACTTC
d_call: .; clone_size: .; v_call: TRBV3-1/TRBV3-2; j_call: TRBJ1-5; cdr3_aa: CASSGSVNQPQHF; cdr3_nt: TGTGCCAGCAGCGGGTCCGTCAATCAGCCCCAGCATTTT
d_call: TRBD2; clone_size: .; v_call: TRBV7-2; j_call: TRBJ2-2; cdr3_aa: CASSLAGTRTGELFF; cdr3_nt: TGTGCCAGCAGCTTAGCGGGGACTAGAACCGGGGAGCTGTTTTTT
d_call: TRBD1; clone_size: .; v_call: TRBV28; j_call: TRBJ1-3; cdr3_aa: CASSPRGQGGNTIYF; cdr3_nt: TGTGCCAGCAGTCCGAGGGGGCAGGGTGGAAACACCATATATTTT
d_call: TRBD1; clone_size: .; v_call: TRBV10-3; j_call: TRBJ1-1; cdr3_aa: CAIGQGRVFF; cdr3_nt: TGTGCCATCGGACAGGGTAGGGTTTTCTTT
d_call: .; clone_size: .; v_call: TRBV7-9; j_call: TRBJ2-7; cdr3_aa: CASSLAEGGHLYEQYF; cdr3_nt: TGTGCCAGCAGCTTAGCCGAGGGGGGGCATCTGTACGAGCAGTACTTC
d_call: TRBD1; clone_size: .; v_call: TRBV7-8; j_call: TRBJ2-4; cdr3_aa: CASSRRQGDENIQYF; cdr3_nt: TGTGCCAGCAGCCGGAGACAGGGAGACGAAAACATTCAGTACTTC
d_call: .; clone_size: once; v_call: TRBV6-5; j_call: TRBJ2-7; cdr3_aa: CASSPVARSSYEQYF; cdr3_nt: TGTGCCAGCAGCCCAGTGGCTAGGAGCTCCTACGAGCAGTACTTC
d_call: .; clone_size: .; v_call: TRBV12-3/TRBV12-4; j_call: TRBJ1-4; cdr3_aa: CASSYNNEKLFF; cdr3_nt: TGTGCCAGCAGTTACAATAATGAAAAACTGTTTTTT
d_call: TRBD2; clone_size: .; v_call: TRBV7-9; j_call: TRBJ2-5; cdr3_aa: CASSLAGARGTQYF; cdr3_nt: TGTGCCAGCAGCCTAGCGGGGGCGCGGGGGACCCAGTACTTC
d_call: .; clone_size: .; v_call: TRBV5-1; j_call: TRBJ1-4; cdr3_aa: CASRMEATNEKLFF; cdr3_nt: TGCGCCAGCAGGATGGAAGCAACTAATGAAAAACTGTTTTTT
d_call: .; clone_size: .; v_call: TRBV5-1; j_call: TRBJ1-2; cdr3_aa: CASSLWGGLGYTF; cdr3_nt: TGCGCCAGCAGCTTGTGGGGGGGCCTTGGCTACACCTTC
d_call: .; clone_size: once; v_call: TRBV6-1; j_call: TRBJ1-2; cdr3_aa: CASSEVWKSYGYTF; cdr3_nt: TGTGCCAGCAGTGAAGTTTGGAAAAGCTATGGCTACACCTTC
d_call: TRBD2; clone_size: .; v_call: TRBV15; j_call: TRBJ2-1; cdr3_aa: CATSSLAGPSYNEQFF; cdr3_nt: TGTGCCACCAGCAGTTTAGCGGGACCCTCCTACAATGAGCAGTTCTTC
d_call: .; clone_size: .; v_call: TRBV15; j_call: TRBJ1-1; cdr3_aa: CATSRDGRGTEAFF; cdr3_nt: TGTGCCACCAGCAGAGATGGGCGGGGGACTGAAGCTTTCTTT
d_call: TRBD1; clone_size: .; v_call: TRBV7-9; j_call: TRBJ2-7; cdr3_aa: CASSQGYYEQYF; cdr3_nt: TGTGCCAGCTCACAGGGGTACTACGAGCAGTACTTC
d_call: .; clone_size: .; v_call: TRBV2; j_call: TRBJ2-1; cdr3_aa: CASSVVSEFF; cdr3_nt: TGTGCCAGCAGTGTAGTCTCGGAGTTCTTC
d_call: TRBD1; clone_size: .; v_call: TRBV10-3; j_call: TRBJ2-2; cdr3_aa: CAISGGTGGAAGELFF; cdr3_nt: TGTGCCATCAGTGGTGGGACAGGGGGCGCGGCCGGGGAGCTGTTTTTT
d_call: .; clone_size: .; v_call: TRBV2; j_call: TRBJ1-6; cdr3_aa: CASKYGTIGLPLHF; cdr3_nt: TGTGCCAGCAAATATGGGACAATCGGCTTACCCCTCCACTTT
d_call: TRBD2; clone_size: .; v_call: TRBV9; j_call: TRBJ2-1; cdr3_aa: CASSVGREGDEQFF; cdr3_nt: TGTGCCAGCAGCGTAGGGCGGGAGGGGGATGAGCAGTTCTTC